A selection of T cell receptor beta chains follows, all from one sample in a study of blood T cell repertoires in COVID-19. Data came from immunoSEQ multiplex PCR; TCRdb stores just in-frame clones and leaves some out. The data hold more than 200,000 clones, with 81% observed a single time. Sequencing used peripheral blood. These receptors were collected from a woman of 80 years or more with acute or convalescent COVID-19. CDR3s include the opening cysteine and the closing phenylalanine or tryptophan. D genes are given only for firm matches. Rows may omit the clone size; those that give it use once, few, many or a size class.

D	V	length	J	size	DNA	CDR3
.	TRBV19	11	TRBJ1-1	.	TGTGCCAGTATCGGGAACACTGAAGCTTTCTTT	CASIGNTEAFF
.	TRBV7-7	14	TRBJ1-4	once	TGTGCCAGCAGCCCAGGAACGACTAATGAAAAACTGTTTTTT	CASSPGTTNEKLFF
.	TRBV12-3/TRBV12-4	13	TRBJ2-2	.	TGTGCCAGCAGTTTAGGAGGCACCGGGGAGCTGTTTTTT	CASSLGGTGELFF
TRBD2	TRBV6-5	15	TRBJ2-7	.	TGTGCCAGCACCGAACGGGCTAGCGGTTCCTACGAGCAGTACTTC	CASTERASGSYEQYF
TRBD1	TRBV5-6	14	TRBJ1-1	.	TGTGCCAGCATCAAAATGGACAGGGACACTGAAGCTTTCTTT	CASIKMDRDTEAFF
TRBD1	TRBV28	16	TRBJ1-1	.	TGTGCCAGCAGTACCCCAACCAGGGGGCGGTCTACTGAAGCTTTCTTT	CASSTPTRGRSTEAFF
.	TRBV2	14	TRBJ1-5	once	TGTGCCAGCAGGAGTGGGGGGACGAATCAGCCCCAGCATTTT	CASRSGGTNQPQHF
.	TRBV7-2	17	TRBJ1-6	.	TGTGCCCGCCCTTCCGGGGGGGGGCAGGATAATAATTCACCCCTCCACTTT	CARPSGGGQDNNSPLHF
.	TRBV27	13	TRBJ1-1	.	TGTGCCAGCAGTCCACCCCCCGGGGCTGAAGCTTTCTTT	CASSPPPGAEAFF
TRBD2	TRBV4-1	16	TRBJ2-1	.	TGCGCCAGCAGCCAAGTAGCGGGAGGCTCACACAATGAGCAGTTCTTC	CASSQVAGGSHNEQFF
.	TRBV3-1/TRBV3-2	15	TRBJ2-7	.	TGTGCCAGCAGCCCTACTCCCGGGACACCCGTCAATTTTTACTTC	CASSPTPGTPVNFYF
TRBD2	TRBV10-3	16	TRBJ2-3	.	TGTGCCATCAGTCCCCTAGCGGGAGGGTCCACAGATACGCAGTATTTT	CAISPLAGGSTDTQYF
TRBD1	TRBV19	16	TRBJ1-5	.	TGTGCCAGTAGTATAGATTTAGACAGGGGTAATCAGCCCCAGCATTTT	CASSIDLDRGNQPQHF
TRBD1	TRBV5-1	16	TRBJ2-7	.	TGCGCCAGCAGCTTCACCCCGGGACAGTACTCCTACGAGCAGTACTTC	CASSFTPGQYSYEQYF
.	TRBV21-1	14	TRBJ2-7	once	TGTGCCAGCAGCCGGTCAGGGCTATCCTACGAGCAGTACTTC	CASSRSGLSYEQYF
.	TRBV19	15	TRBJ1-3	.	TGTGCCACGACGCCACAGGGCCGTCCGGGAAACACCATATATTTT	CATTPQGRPGNTIYF
.	TRBV30	14	TRBJ2-2	few	TGTGCCTGGAGTGGATTCCCAGACACCGGGGAGCTGTTTTTT	CAWSGFPDTGELFF
TRBD2	TRBV6-4	16	TRBJ2-3	few	TGTGCCAGCAGTGACGGAACGGGAGGTAAGACAGATACGCAGTATTTT	CASSDGTGGKTDTQYF
.	TRBV6-5	14	TRBJ1-5	.	TGTGCCAGCACCAGGGAGGAGGAGGGCCAGCCCCAGCATTTT	CASTREEEGQPQHF
.	TRBV3-1/TRBV3-2	18	TRBJ2-7	.	TGTGCCAGCAGCCCGATGGGCCCCCAACAGGTCACCTCCTACGAGCAGTACTTC	CASSPMGPQQVTSYEQYF
.	TRBV7-8	13	TRBJ2-2	.	TGTGCCAGCAGCTTAGCCGGGTTCGGGGAGCTGTTTTTT	CASSLAGFGELFF
.	TRBV7-3	15	TRBJ1-1	medium-sized	TGTGCCAGCAGCCCCTTGGGACATATGAACACTGAAGCTTTCTTT	CASSPLGHMNTEAFF
.	TRBV6-5	15	TRBJ1-3	.	TGTGCCAGCAGTCGGACTCGGGGGTCTGGAAACACCATATATTTT	CASSRTRGSGNTIYF
.	TRBV4-1	17	TRBJ1-2	.	TGCGCCAGCAGCCAACCCACCTTGAGGGGGGGGATGGGTGGCTACACCTTC	CASSQPTLRGGMGGYTF
TRBD1	TRBV19	15	TRBJ1-2	.	TGTGCCAGTAGTATCGGGACAGAGGGCAACTATGGCTACACCTTC	CASSIGTEGNYGYTF
TRBD1	TRBV19	15	TRBJ1-5	.	TGTGCCAGTAGTTCCCAGGGACAGAGCAATCAGCCCCAGCATTTT	CASSSQGQSNQPQHF
.	TRBV20-1	14	TRBJ2-2	.	TGCAGTGCTAGTGGCAGGGCGAACACCGGGGAGCTGTTTTTT	CSASGRANTGELFF
.	TRBV6-5	15	TRBJ2-3	.	TGTGCCAGCAGTTACAGCGGAGTAAGCACAGATACGCAGTATTTT	CASSYSGVSTDTQYF
TRBD1	TRBV5-4	16	TRBJ1-2	few	TGTGCCAGCAGCTTTATTGATCCCGGGACAGGCGATGGCTACACCTTC	CASSFIDPGTGDGYTF
.	TRBV15	13	TRBJ1-2	.	TGTGCCACCAGCAGTCTTCCAGGGGACGGCTACACCTTC	CATSSLPGDGYTF
.	TRBV30	12	TRBJ2-7	.	TGTGCCTGGAGTCCGGGACTGGACGAGCAGTACTTC	CAWSPGLDEQYF
TRBD1	TRBV5-6	17	TRBJ2-1	.	TGTGCCAGCAGGAATACAGCCGGGACAGGGGCCTACAATGAGCAGTTCTTC	CASRNTAGTGAYNEQFF
TRBD1	TRBV7-2	15	TRBJ2-7	.	TGTGCCAGCAGCTTAACGGACAGGGGATCCTACGAGCAGTACTTC	CASSLTDRGSYEQYF
.	TRBV5-1	16	TRBJ2-6	.	TGCGCCAGCAGCCCTGGACAGAGCTCTGGGGCCAACGTCCTGACTTTC	CASSPGQSSGANVLTF
.	TRBV6-1	14	TRBJ2-3	once	TGTGCCAGCAGAGAAGGGCAGGGAACAGATACGCAGTATTTT	CASREGQGTDTQYF
TRBD1	TRBV27	14	TRBJ2-7	.	TGTGCCAGCAGGTACGGTAGGGGGCCCTACGAGCAGTACTTC	CASRYGRGPYEQYF
.	TRBV7-2	14	TRBJ2-7	.	TGTGCCAGCAGCTCAAACGGGGGTGTGGACGAGCAGTACTTC	CASSSNGGVDEQYF
.	TRBV24-1	12	TRBJ2-1	.	TGTGCCACCAGTGACAGGGCCAATGAGCAGTTCTTC	CATSDRANEQFF
.	TRBV5-5	15	TRBJ1-6	.	TGTGCCAGCAGTCGAGGCGGCTCCTATAATTCACCCCTCCACTTT	CASSRGGSYNSPLHF
TRBD1	TRBV5-4	15	TRBJ1-6	.	TGTGCCAGCAGCTTGGACAGGGGGCCGGGTTCACCCCTCCACTTT	CASSLDRGPGSPLHF
.	TRBV9	16	TRBJ2-2	.	TGTGCCAGCAGCGTAGCCCCGGGAATGAACACCGGGGAGCTGTTTTTT	CASSVAPGMNTGELFF
TRBD2	TRBV10-2	15	TRBJ2-7	few	TGCGCCAGCAGTGACCGATCCGGGGGGGCCTACGAGCAGTACTTC	CASSDRSGGAYEQYF
.	TRBV5-6	14	TRBJ2-7	.	TGTGCCAGCAGCTTTCGGGGGATCCACTACGAGCAGTACTTC	CASSFRGIHYEQYF
.	TRBV2	14	TRBJ1-6	few	TGTGCCAGCAGTTCAGGGTTGACAGGTTCACCCCTCCACTTT	CASSSGLTGSPLHF
.	TRBV11-2	13	TRBJ2-1	.	TGTGCCAGCAGCTTTTCATCCTACAATGAGCAGTTCTTC	CASSFSSYNEQFF
.	TRBV12-3/TRBV12-4	13	TRBJ1-1	.	TGTGCCAGCAGTAGAAACCGGGACACTGAAGCTTTCTTT	CASSRNRDTEAFF
.	TRBV3-1/TRBV3-2	15	TRBJ1-6	once	TGTGCCAGCAGCAGGGGGAGGGGGAGGGTTTCACCCCTCCACTTT	CASSRGRGRVSPLHF
.	TRBV5-1	14	TRBJ2-5	.	TGCGCCAGCAGCTTGGACCGGAGAGGGGAGACCCAGTACTTC	CASSLDRRGETQYF
TRBD1	TRBV10-3	16	TRBJ1-5	.	TGTGCCATCAGTCCCCAGGACAGGGGGCCGGTTCAGCCCCAGCATTTT	CAISPQDRGPVQPQHF
.	TRBV19	14	TRBJ1-1	.	TGTGCCAGCTCAATCCGAGGACATCACACTGAAGCTTTCTTT	CASSIRGHHTEAFF
.	TRBV7-2	15	TRBJ2-1	once	TGTGCCAGCAGCCGCGGACTTTCTCCCTTGAATGAGCAGTTCTTC	CASSRGLSPLNEQFF
.	TRBV6-1	13	TRBJ1-5	.	TGTGCCAGCAGTGAAAGGGAGGATCAGCCCCAGCATTTT	CASSEREDQPQHF